Listed below are T cell receptor beta chains from one sample, sequenced in a study of T cells after yellow fever vaccination. MiXCR was run by TCRdb on the 5' RACE reads, yielding one entry per CDR3 protein. The sample records roughly 250,000 distinct CDR3 sequences, 10% to 15% being singletons. This specimen was CD4+ T cells sorted from PBMCs, taken 45 days after the yellow fever booster vaccination. All receptors come from a man aged 25-45 years who received the YFV17D yellow fever vaccine. The CDR3 runs from the conserved cysteine through the conserved F or W. The order of the fields is clone size, V gene, D gene, J gene, CDR3 DNA, CDR3 protein. The D gene is left open where the match is weak. Where a row states a size, it is once, few, many or the class of an expanded clone; other rows omit it.

abundance: -
v_gene: TRBV6-5
d_gene: -
j_gene: TRBJ2-3
CDR3nt: TGTGCCAGCAGTTACTTGATAGGGATGGATACGCAGTATTTT
CDR3aa: CASSYLIGMDTQYF

abundance: -
v_gene: TRBV7-9
d_gene: -
j_gene: TRBJ2-7
CDR3nt: TGTGCCAGCAGCTTAGCTGCGGCCTACGAGCAGTACTTC
CDR3aa: CASSLAAAYEQYF

abundance: -
v_gene: TRBV6-2/TRBV6-3
d_gene: TRBD1
j_gene: TRBJ2-7
CDR3nt: TGTGCCAGCAGTACCAAAGCCCAGGACAGGAGGACTCCTACCCCCTACGAGCAGTACTTC
CDR3aa: CASSTKAQDRRTPTPYEQYF

abundance: -
v_gene: TRBV6-6
d_gene: TRBD1
j_gene: TRBJ1-2
CDR3nt: TGTGCCAGCAGCCCGGACAGGGGGGGCTACACCTTC
CDR3aa: CASSPDRGGYTF

abundance: few
v_gene: TRBV6-5
d_gene: -
j_gene: TRBJ1-6
CDR3nt: TGTGCCAGCAGTTACTCCGCAGGGCGGGTTTTGAATTCACCCCTCCACTTT
CDR3aa: CASSYSAGRVLNSPLHF

abundance: -
v_gene: TRBV4-2
d_gene: -
j_gene: TRBJ2-3
CDR3nt: TGTGCCAGCAGCCAAGTCGAGCACCCCTCAGATACGCAGTATTTT
CDR3aa: CASSQVEHPSDTQYF

abundance: many
v_gene: TRBV12-3/TRBV12-4
d_gene: -
j_gene: TRBJ2-1
CDR3nt: TGTGCCAGCAGGGGAAGGATCGACAATGAGCAGTTCTTC
CDR3aa: CASRGRIDNEQFF

abundance: -
v_gene: TRBV9
d_gene: -
j_gene: TRBJ1-6
CDR3nt: TGTGCCAGCAGCGTCGACGGGCATAATTCACCCCTCCACTTT
CDR3aa: CASSVDGHNSPLHF

abundance: many
v_gene: TRBV5-1
d_gene: -
j_gene: TRBJ2-5
CDR3nt: TGCGCCAGCAGCTGGAACTTCGAGCAGACGAACCAAGAGACCCAGTACTTC
CDR3aa: CASSWNFEQTNQETQYF

abundance: few
v_gene: TRBV7-9
d_gene: -
j_gene: TRBJ2-5
CDR3nt: TGTGCCAGCACCCCGCAAGAGACCCAGTACTTC
CDR3aa: CASTPQETQYF

abundance: -
v_gene: TRBV7-9
d_gene: -
j_gene: TRBJ2-3
CDR3nt: TGTGCCAGCAGCCGACCAACTACTAGCACAGATACGCAGTATTTT
CDR3aa: CASSRPTTSTDTQYF

abundance: few
v_gene: TRBV5-6
d_gene: -
j_gene: TRBJ2-1
CDR3nt: TGTGCCAGCGCCCCACGGCACAGGGCCTCATACAATGAGCAGTTCTTC
CDR3aa: CASAPRHRASYNEQFF

abundance: few
v_gene: TRBV12-3/TRBV12-4
d_gene: -
j_gene: TRBJ2-3
CDR3nt: TGTGCCAGCAGTACCCCCCAGGATACGCAGTATTTT
CDR3aa: CASSTPQDTQYF

abundance: few
v_gene: TRBV27
d_gene: -
j_gene: TRBJ2-7
CDR3nt: TGTGCCAGCTCAGAGCCTCCCACCTACGAGCAGTACTTC
CDR3aa: CASSEPPTYEQYF

abundance: few
v_gene: TRBV6-6
d_gene: -
j_gene: TRBJ2-7
CDR3nt: TGTGCCAGCAGCCCCAGCATCTACGAGCAGTACTTC
CDR3aa: CASSPSIYEQYF

abundance: -
v_gene: TRBV12-3/TRBV12-4
d_gene: -
j_gene: TRBJ2-3
CDR3nt: TGTGCCAGCAGACCCCAGGAGTTAGGCACAGATACGCAGTATTTT
CDR3aa: CASRPQELGTDTQYF

abundance: many
v_gene: TRBV5-1
d_gene: -
j_gene: TRBJ2-1
CDR3nt: TGCGCCAGCAGCTTGGAGGGGTTCTCTAGATACAATGAGCAGTTCTTC
CDR3aa: CASSLEGFSRYNEQFF

abundance: -
v_gene: TRBV5-1
d_gene: -
j_gene: TRBJ2-2
CDR3nt: TGCGCCAGCAGCTTGGCCCTGGAAAACGGGGAGCTGTTTTTT
CDR3aa: CASSLALENGELFF

abundance: -
v_gene: TRBV3-1
d_gene: -
j_gene: TRBJ2-1
CDR3nt: TGTGCCAGCAGCCAATTCCCGTCGGAGGGGCAGTTCTTC
CDR3aa: CASSQFPSEGQFF